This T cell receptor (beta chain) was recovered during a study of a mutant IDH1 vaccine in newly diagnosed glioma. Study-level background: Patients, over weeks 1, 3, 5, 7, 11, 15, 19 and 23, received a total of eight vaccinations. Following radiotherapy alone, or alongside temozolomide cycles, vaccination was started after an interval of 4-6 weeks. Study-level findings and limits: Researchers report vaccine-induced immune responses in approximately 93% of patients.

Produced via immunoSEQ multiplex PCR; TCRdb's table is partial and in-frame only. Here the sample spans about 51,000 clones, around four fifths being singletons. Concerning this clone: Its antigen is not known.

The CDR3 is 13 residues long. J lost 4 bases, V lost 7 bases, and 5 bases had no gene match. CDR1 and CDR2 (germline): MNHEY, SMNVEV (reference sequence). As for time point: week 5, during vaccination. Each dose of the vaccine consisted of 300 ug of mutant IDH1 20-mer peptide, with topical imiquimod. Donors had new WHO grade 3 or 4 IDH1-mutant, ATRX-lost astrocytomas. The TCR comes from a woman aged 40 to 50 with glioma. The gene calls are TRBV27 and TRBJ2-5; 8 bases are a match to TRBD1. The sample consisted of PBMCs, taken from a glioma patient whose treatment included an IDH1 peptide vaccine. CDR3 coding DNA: TGTGCCAGCACAGGGGGCTCGAGAGAGACCCAGTACTTC. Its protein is CASTGGSRETQYF.